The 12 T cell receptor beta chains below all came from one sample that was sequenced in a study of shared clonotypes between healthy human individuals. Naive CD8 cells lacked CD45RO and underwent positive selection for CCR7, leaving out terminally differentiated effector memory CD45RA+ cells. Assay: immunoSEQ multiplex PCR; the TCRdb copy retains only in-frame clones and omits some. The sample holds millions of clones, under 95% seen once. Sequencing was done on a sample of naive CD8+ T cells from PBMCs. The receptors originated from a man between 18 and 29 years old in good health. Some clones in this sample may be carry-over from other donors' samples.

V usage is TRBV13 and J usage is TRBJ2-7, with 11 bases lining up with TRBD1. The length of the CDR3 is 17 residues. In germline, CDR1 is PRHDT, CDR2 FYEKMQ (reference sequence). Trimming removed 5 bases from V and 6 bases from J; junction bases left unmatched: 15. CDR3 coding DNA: TGTGCCAGCAGCGCCCGGGACAGGGGGGGCCCCAGCCTCGAGCAGTACTTC. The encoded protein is CASSARDRGGPSLEQYF.

The CDR3: CASSSRTGAENEKLFF. CDR3 bases: TGTGCCAGCAGCTCTCGGACAGGGGCAGAAAACGAAAAACTGTTTTTT. The rearrangement uses TRBV7-2 and TRBJ1-4, with 9 bases that match TRBD1. The CDR3 extends over 16 amino acids. Per the germline V gene, CDR1 is SGHTA and CDR2 is FQGNSA. With 4 bases clipped from V and 8 bases from J, the junction kept 11 bases outside the gene matches.

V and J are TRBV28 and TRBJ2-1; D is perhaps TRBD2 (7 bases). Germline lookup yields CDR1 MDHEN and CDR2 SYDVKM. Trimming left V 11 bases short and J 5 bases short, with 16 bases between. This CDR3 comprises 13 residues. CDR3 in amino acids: CAYRRGGDNEQFF. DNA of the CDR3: TGTGCCTACCGGAGGGGGGGAGACAATGAGCAGTTCTTC.

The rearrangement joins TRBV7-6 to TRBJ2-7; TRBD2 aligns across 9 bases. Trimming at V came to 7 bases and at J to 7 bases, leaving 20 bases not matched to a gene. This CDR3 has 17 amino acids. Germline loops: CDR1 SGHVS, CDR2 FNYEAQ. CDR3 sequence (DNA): TGTGCCAGCACAAAGCGGGAGGCCCTCCATTTATTGGGGGAGCAGTACTTC. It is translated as CASTKREALHLLGEQYF.

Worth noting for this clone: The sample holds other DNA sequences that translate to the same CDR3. The CDR3 region is CASSFPNQPQHF. CDR3 in DNA: TGTGCCAGCAGTTTTCCAAATCAGCCCCAGCATTTT. The chain carries TRBV28 and TRBJ1-5; unclear D gene. Germline lookup yields CDR1 MDHEN and CDR2 SYDVKM. Trimming left V 3 bases short and J 4 bases short, with 4 bases between. CDR3 size: 12 residues.

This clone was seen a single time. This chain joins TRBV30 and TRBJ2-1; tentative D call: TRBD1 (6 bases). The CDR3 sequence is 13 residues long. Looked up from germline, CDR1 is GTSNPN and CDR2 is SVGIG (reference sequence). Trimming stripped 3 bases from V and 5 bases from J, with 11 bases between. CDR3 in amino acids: CAWRGGRDNEQFF. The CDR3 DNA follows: TGTGCCTGGAGAGGGGGTCGGGACAATGAGCAGTTCTTC.

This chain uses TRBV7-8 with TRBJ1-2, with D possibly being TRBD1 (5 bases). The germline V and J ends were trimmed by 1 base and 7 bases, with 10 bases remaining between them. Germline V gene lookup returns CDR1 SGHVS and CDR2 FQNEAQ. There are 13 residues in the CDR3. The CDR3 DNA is TGTGCCAGCAGCTTAGGAGGGGCTTCTGGCTACACCTTC. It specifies CASSLGGASGYTF.

CDR3 in DNA: TGTGCCAGTAGTATGTTGGCCGGAGTCGCGTACCAAGAGACCCAGTACTTC. This sequence encodes CASSMLAGVAYQETQYF. The V gene is TRBV19, the J gene TRBJ2-5, with D unresolved. The germline V gene encodes CDR1 LNHDA and CDR2 SQIVND (reference sequence). The CDR3 totals 17 residues. Trimming cost V 3 bases and J 0 bases, with 17 bases left between them.

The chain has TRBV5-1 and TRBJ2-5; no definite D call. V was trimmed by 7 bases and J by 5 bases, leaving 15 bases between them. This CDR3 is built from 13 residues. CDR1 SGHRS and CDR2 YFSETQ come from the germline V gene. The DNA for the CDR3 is TGCGCCAGCTTTGAGTACTCCCTCGAGACCCAGTACTTC. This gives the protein CASFEYSLETQYF.

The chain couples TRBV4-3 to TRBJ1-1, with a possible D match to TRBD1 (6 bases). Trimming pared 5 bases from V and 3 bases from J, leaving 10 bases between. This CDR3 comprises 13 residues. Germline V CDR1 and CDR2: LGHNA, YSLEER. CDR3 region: CASSEGGYTEAFF. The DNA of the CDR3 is TGCGCCAGCAGCGAAGGGGGGTACACTGAAGCTTTCTTT.

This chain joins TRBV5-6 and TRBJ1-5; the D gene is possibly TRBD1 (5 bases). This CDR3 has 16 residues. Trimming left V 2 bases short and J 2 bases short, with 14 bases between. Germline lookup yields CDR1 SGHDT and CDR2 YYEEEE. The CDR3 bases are TGTGCCAGCAGCTTATCTAAACGGGACGGCAATCAGCCCCAGCATTTT. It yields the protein CASSLSKRDGNQPQHF.

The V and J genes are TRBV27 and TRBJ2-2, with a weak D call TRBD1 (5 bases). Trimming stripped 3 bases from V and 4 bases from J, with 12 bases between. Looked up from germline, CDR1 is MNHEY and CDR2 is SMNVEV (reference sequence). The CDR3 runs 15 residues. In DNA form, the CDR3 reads TGTGCCAGCAGTTTCCACCCACAGGCCACCGGGGAGCTGTTTTTT. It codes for CASSFHPQATGELFF.